Detailed here is one TCR beta chain. Its antigen is undetermined. The germline gives CDR1 SGHRS, CDR2 YFSETQ. The CDR3 has 12 amino acids. Trimming took off 4 bases at V and 3 bases at J, with 8 bases between the two ends. This record comes from a study of long-term antiretroviral therapy in people with HIV. Whole-study results and caveats: From about 2003 to 2018, blood was obtained, possibly while participants received older ART regimens. Compared with controls, HIV repertoires showed narrower CDR3 length ranges.

The assay, immunoSEQ v3.0, was run at survey level. Each sample aimed for about 35,000-50,000 sequenced T-cell genomes. Profiling relied on immunoSEQ multiplex PCR, and the TCRdb table lists in-frame clones only, not all of them. The sample lists about 16,000 clones; about 79% were seen once. This sequence was found in a woman in her fifties or sixties with HIV. Source: unsorted PBMCs, taken 1.5 years before starting antiretroviral therapy. This rearrangement joins TRBV5-1 to TRBJ2-7; D gene unclear. DNA of the CDR3: TGCGCCAGCAGCGCCCTCAACTACGAGCAGTACTTC. Translated: CASSALNYEQYF.